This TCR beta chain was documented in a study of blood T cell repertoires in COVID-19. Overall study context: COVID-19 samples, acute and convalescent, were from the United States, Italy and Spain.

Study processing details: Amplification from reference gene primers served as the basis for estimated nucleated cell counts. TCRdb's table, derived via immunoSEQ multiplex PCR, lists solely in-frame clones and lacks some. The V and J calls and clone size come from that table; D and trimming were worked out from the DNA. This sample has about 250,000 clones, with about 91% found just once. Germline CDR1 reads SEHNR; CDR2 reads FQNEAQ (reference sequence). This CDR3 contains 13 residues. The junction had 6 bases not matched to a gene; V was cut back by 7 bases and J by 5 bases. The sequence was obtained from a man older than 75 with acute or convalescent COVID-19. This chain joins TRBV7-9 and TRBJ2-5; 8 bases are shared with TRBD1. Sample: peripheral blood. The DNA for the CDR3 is TGTGCCAGCAAACCGGACAGGGTGGAGACCCAGTACTTC. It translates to CASKPDRVETQYF.